The 27 T cell receptor beta chains in this list originate from one sample, sequenced in a study of T-cell reconstitution after alpha-beta-depleted transplantation in children (TCRdb year 2016). Receptor libraries were prepared by PCR. Sequencer: Illumina HiSeq 2500. TCR libraries were prepared with molecular barcoding, using unique molecular identifiers to normalize TCRbeta repertoire quantification. TCRdb's own reprocessing of the public reads used fastp at Q25 and MiXCR and kept productive beta chains. Records with the same CDR3 protein are collapsed into one entry carrying the most frequent genes and DNA. The sample profile shows hundreds of thousands of distinct CDR3 sequences; approximately 12% of them were found once. About 5% of the sample lies in the top ten. This sample comprised PBMCs from the stem cell graft donor, obtained from the stem cell graft. Receptor source: a human donor who donated a stem cell graft to a child with combined immunodeficiency.

This sequence joins TRBV5-6 and TRBJ2-7; D is ambiguous. Trimming left V 5 bases short and J 0 bases short, with 12 bases between. The CDR3 has 14 residues. Germline CDR1 reads SGHDT; CDR2 reads YYEEEE. The CDR3 DNA is TGTGCCAGCAGTTCGGACGGATCCTCCTACGAGCAGTACTTC. This translates into CASSSDGSSYEQYF. The variable domain in full, completed from reference TRBV5-6 and TRBJ2-7, reads DAGVTQSPTHLIKTRGQQVTLRCSPKSGHDTVSWYQQALGQGPQFIFQYYEEEERQRGNFPDRFSGHQFPNYSSELNVNALLLGDSALYLCASSSDGSSYEQYFGPGTRLTVT.

This sequence joins TRBV20-1 and TRBJ1-6, with 7 bases that match TRBD1. CDR3 size: 13 residues. Germline V gene lookup returns CDR1 DFQATT and CDR2 SNEGSKA (reference sequence). J gave up 9 bases and V 1 base, and 3 bases lay outside the gene matches. The CDR3 DNA sequence: TGCAGTGCTAGAGGACAGGGCTTTTCACCCCTCCACTTT. It codes for CSARGQGFSPLHF.

V is TRBV5-1 and J is TRBJ2-2; no clear D gene. Germline CDR1 reads SGHRS; CDR2 reads YFSETQ. The CDR3 has 15 residues. V was shortened by 0 bases and J by 2 bases, with 8 bases between the two germline ends. CDR3 sequence reads: CASSLAASNTGELFF. In DNA form, the CDR3 reads TGCGCCAGCAGCTTGGCCGCCAGTAACACCGGGGAGCTGTTTTTT.

This clonotype was observed a few times. The gene calls are TRBV5-1 and TRBJ1-1, with D possibly being TRBD1 (5 bases). The CDR3 is made up of 14 amino acids. Trimming removed 3 bases from V and 6 bases from J, with 15 bases in between. Germline V CDR1 and CDR2: SGHRS, YFSETQ. CDR3 in DNA: TGCGCCAGCAGCTCCACGGGACCGACAGCTGAAGCTTTCTTT. Encoded protein: CASSSTGPTAEAFF.

This clonotype has just a few counts. This chain uses TRBV29-1 with TRBJ1-1, with unresolved D. CDR3 size: 13 residues. V was trimmed by 1 base and J by 2 bases, leaving 8 bases between them. CDR1 and CDR2 (germline): SQVTM, ANQGSEA. Written as DNA, the CDR3 is TGCAGCGTTGAAGTGTCGGGAAACACTGAAGCTTTCTTT. This gives the protein CSVEVSGNTEAFF.

This clonotype was counted ten times or more. The chain is built from TRBV7-9 and TRBJ2-2; D remains unclear. V dropped 3 bases and J dropped 1 base, with 12 bases sitting between them. Germline CDR1 reads SEHNR; CDR2 reads FQNEAQ (reference sequence). The CDR3 runs to 16 residues. The DNA for the CDR3 is TGTGCCAGCAGCTTGTTTTTAGGGATGAACACCGGGGAGCTGTTTTTT. It yields the protein CASSLFLGMNTGELFF.

This clonotype was seen only a few times. The V call is TRBV7-9, the J call TRBJ2-5; D may be TRBD2 (6 bases). Germline-derived CDR1 and CDR2 are SEHNR and FQNEAQ (reference sequence). The V end was cut by 1 base, the J end by 5 bases, with 14 bases between. The CDR3 is 15 amino acids. Written as DNA, the CDR3 is TGTGCCAGCAGCTTAGGGTTCGGGAGATCGGAGACCCAGTACTTC. Protein sequence: CASSLGFGRSETQYF.

The chain joins TRBV25-1 to TRBJ2-3; D assignment may be TRBD1 or TRBD2 (6 bases each). Germline V gene data show CDR1 as MGHDK and CDR2 as SYGVNS. Trimming left V 10 bases short and J 2 bases short, with 13 bases between. The CDR3 covers 13 residues. CDR3 in amino acids: CAISPGATDTQYF. CDR3 bases: TGTGCCATTTCCCCGGGGGCCACAGATACGCAGTATTTT.

This chain joins TRBV5-1 and TRBJ2-7, with 9 bases identical to TRBD2. The CDR3 runs 14 residues. J gave up 0 bases and V 7 bases, and 5 bases lay outside the gene matches. The V gene's germline CDR1 is SGHRS and CDR2 YFSETQ. In DNA form, the CDR3 reads TGCGCCAGCTCCAGCGGGGGGCTCTCCTACGAGCAGTACTTC. As protein: CASSSGGLSYEQYF.

This clonotype was counted ten times or more. The rearrangement joins TRBV5-1 to TRBJ2-3; D is uncertain. The CDR3 totals 12 residues. Germline loops: CDR1 SGHRS, CDR2 YFSETQ. V was cut by 0 bases and J by 5 bases, with 4 bases left in between. CDR3 bases: TGCGCCAGCAGCTTGGATGGAGATACGCAGTATTTT. Encoded protein: CASSLDGDTQYF.

The genes are TRBV4-2 and TRBJ2-3, with D tentatively TRBD2 (5 bases). Looked up from germline, CDR1 is LGHNA and CDR2 is YNFKEQ. This CDR3 spans 17 amino acids. With 1 base removed from V and 2 bases from J, the gap between germline ends came to 16 bases. DNA of the CDR3: TGTGCCAGCAGCCAAGTTGTACGGACTTTCACCACAGATACGCAGTATTTT. Residues: CASSQVVRTFTTDTQYF.

This clonotype was seen ten or more times. The rearrangement joins TRBV6-5 to TRBJ2-7; 8 nucleotides line up with TRBD2. V was pared by 0 bases and J by 5 bases, with 9 bases of the junction left unmatched. The CDR3 is made up of 16 amino acids. Looked up from germline, CDR1 is MNHEY and CDR2 is SVGAGI. DNA for the CDR3: TGTGCCAGCAGTTACTCTGTGGCGGGAGGTGGGAACGAGCAGTACTTC. It codes for CASSYSVAGGGNEQYF.

This clonotype was recorded at least ten times. The chain employs TRBV12-3 or TRBV12-4 and TRBJ2-1; TRBD1 matches at 9 bases. This CDR3 region has 14 residues. V shed 4 bases, J shed 7 bases, and the junction held 5 bases outside the gene matches. The CDR3: CASSYRGPGNEQFF. The CDR3 region has the DNA TGTGCCAGCAGTTACAGGGGGCCGGGGAATGAGCAGTTCTTC.

This clonotype came up a few times. The rearrangement links TRBV12-3 or TRBV12-4 to TRBJ2-1; D uncertain. Trimming removed 7 bases at V and 0 bases at J, with 10 bases between. The CDR3 has 14 amino acids. The DNA of the CDR3 is TGTGCCAGCAATGGTGAAAGCTCCTACAATGAGCAGTTCTTC. Residues: CASNGESSYNEQFF.

The V call is TRBV7-2, the J call TRBJ2-7, with 9 bases identical to TRBD2. The germline gives CDR1 SGHTA, CDR2 FQGNSA. V lost 2 bases, J lost 4 bases, and 9 bases stayed unmatched. The CDR3 is made up of 16 amino acids. The CDR3 region has the DNA TGTGCCAGCAGCTTATTATCCGGGACTAGCTCTTACGAGCAGTACTTC. This translates into CASSLLSGTSSYEQYF.

The V call is TRBV12-3 or TRBV12-4, the J call TRBJ1-4; 9 bases line up with TRBD1. The CDR3 is 14 amino acids. V was pared by 6 bases and J by 8 bases, with 7 bases of the junction left unmatched. CDR3 region: CASSDRDREEKLFF. The CDR3 nucleotides are TGTGCCAGCAGCGACCGGGACAGGGAGGAAAAACTGTTTTTT.

The CDR3 loop reads CASSPGLAGQEETQYF. In DNA form, the CDR3 reads TGTGCCAGCAGCCCCGGACTAGCGGGGCAAGAAGAGACCCAGTACTTC. The chain uses TRBV7-9 and TRBJ2-5; 12 bases fit TRBD2. The CDR3 sequence is 16 residues long. CDR1 and CDR2 (germline): SEHNR, FQNEAQ (reference sequence). The V and J ends lost 5 bases and 3 bases, in that order; junction bases with no gene match: 7.

J is TRBJ2-5 and V is TRBV6-5; 10 bases map to TRBD1. Trimming cost V 2 bases and J 5 bases; bases outside gene matches: 5. Germline V gives CDR1 MNHEY, CDR2 SVGAGI. The CDR3 runs 15 residues. The CDR3 is CASSYRDRGLETQYF. Written as DNA, the CDR3 is TGTGCCAGCAGTTACCGCGACAGGGGGCTTGAGACCCAGTACTTC.

This clonotype was seen ten or more times. The V and J genes are TRBV4-2 and TRBJ2-1; D not certain. The germline V gene has CDR1 LGHNA and CDR2 YNFKEQ. This CDR3 spans 13 amino acids. Deletions cut 0 bases from V and 6 bases from J, with 6 bases between. The CDR3 DNA is TGTGCCAGCAGCCAAGATATGGGCAATGAGCAGTTCTTC. It codes for CASSQDMGNEQFF.

This clonotype was counted between two and nine times. The chain links TRBV9 to TRBJ2-1, with D perhaps given as TRBD1 or TRBD2 (6 bases each). CDR3 length equals 15 residues. V was shortened by 2 bases and J by 4 bases, with 13 bases between the two germline ends. CDR1 and CDR2 from the germline V gene are SGDLS and YYNGEE. The CDR3 DNA sequence: TGTGCCAGCAGCGTCGGGGGCGCGGGTTACAATGAGCAGTTCTTC. Protein: CASSVGGAGYNEQFF.

This clonotype has a handful of counts. The V gene is TRBV7-2, the J gene TRBJ2-5, with D unresolved. Trimming took off 6 bases at V and 1 base at J, with 12 bases between the two ends. CDR3 length: 14 amino acids. Germline CDR1 and CDR2: SGHTA and FQGNSA. The CDR3 protein is CASSRGPIQETQYF. The CDR3 DNA reads TGTGCCAGCAGTCGTGGACCGATCCAAGAGACCCAGTACTTC.

V usage is TRBV13 and J usage is TRBJ2-7, with TRBD2 matching over 9 bases. The V gene's germline CDR1 is PRHDT and CDR2 FYEKMQ (reference sequence). V was clipped by 4 bases and J by 3 bases; unmatched bases: 7. The CDR3 loop spans 15 amino acids. CDR3 sequence: CASSSTSSGNYEQYF. DNA for the CDR3: TGTGCCAGCAGCTCTACTTCTAGCGGGAACTACGAGCAGTACTTC.

This clonotype was found a few times. This chain uses TRBV5-1 with TRBJ2-1, with TRBD1 matching 11 bases. With 4 bases clipped from V and 9 bases from J, the junction kept 9 bases outside the gene matches. The CDR3 spans 15 residues. Per the germline V gene, CDR1 is SGHRS and CDR2 is YFSETQ. This CDR3 reads CASSLGQGETGEQFF. In nucleotides, the CDR3 is TGCGCCAGCAGCCTGGGACAGGGGGAAACGGGTGAGCAGTTCTTC.

This clonotype was counted ten times or more. V and J are TRBV7-2 and TRBJ1-6; 10 nucleotides agree with TRBD1. This CDR3 is 14 amino acids long. V lost 4 bases, J lost 10 bases, and 4 bases stayed unmatched. The V gene's germline CDR1 is SGHTA and CDR2 FQGNSA. CDR3 bases: TGTGCCAGCAGCTCCGGACAGGGGGGCTCACCCCTCCACTTT. Translated: CASSSGQGGSPLHF.

There are a few counts of this clonotype. This chain connects TRBV7-9 to TRBJ1-1; 10 nucleotides line up with TRBD1. V was pared by 4 bases and J by 4 bases, with 6 bases of the junction left unmatched. Looked up from germline, CDR1 is SEHNR and CDR2 is FQNEAQ (reference sequence). The CDR3 sequence is 15 residues long. The DNA of the CDR3 is TGTGCCAGCAGCTCCTGGACAGGGGGGTTCACTGAAGCTTTCTTT. Amino acids: CASSSWTGGFTEAFF.

A remark on this clonotype: A much more abundant neighbour one base away suggests this may be a read error. V gene TRBV20-1 combines with J gene TRBJ2-7; TRBD1 matches 10 bases. The V gene end was trimmed by 2 bases and the J gene end by 3 bases; junction bases not matched to a gene: 4. Germline CDR1 reads DFQATT; CDR2 reads SNEGSKA (reference sequence). The CDR3 is 14 amino acids. In DNA, the CDR3 is TGCAGTGCTAGAACCGGGACAGGGGACTACGAGCAGTACTTC. Its protein product is CSARTGTGDYEQYF.

This clonotype was picked up a small number of times. The chain is built from TRBV10-3 and TRBJ2-7; 7 bases map to TRBD2. Germline V gene lookup returns CDR1 ENHRY and CDR2 SYGVKD. V was clipped by 6 bases and J by 7 bases; unmatched bases: 12. The CDR3 runs 14 residues. This CDR3 reads CAIRTSSGTYEQYF. The CDR3 DNA reads as TGTGCCATCAGGACTAGCTCGGGGACGTATGAGCAGTACTTC.